The text below deals with one T cell receptor (beta chain). Its cognate antigen is unknown. The data are from a study of neurological immune-mediated disorders. The time point denotes: longitudinal time-point 3. In Maryland, USA, blood bank volunteers were the healthy controls. Study-level points and caveats: The expanded clones of different subjects shared no CDR3 amino acid sequences (suggesting private repertoires in all groups).

cDNA was made by 5'RACE with 10-nucleotide random UMIs. MiXCR, applied by TCRdb to the 5' RACE reads, yields one record per CDR3 protein. The sample carries around 53,000 distinct CDR3 sequences, 7% to 9% recorded once. V lost 6 bases and J lost 11; bases outside the gene matches: 11. Germline lookup yields CDR1 SQVTM and CDR2 ANQGSEA. This CDR3 contains 12 residues. The sequence derives from a woman aged 40 to 49 in good health. Material: PBMCs. The chain employs TRBV29-1 and TRBJ1-2; 8 bases are a match to TRBD1. CDR3 region: CSVGQAERKYTF. CDR3 in DNA: TGCAGCGTGGGACAGGCGGAGCGGAAATACACCTTC.